This T cell receptor (beta chain) was identified in a study of CD8+ T cells in alopecia areata. This clone has a handful of counts. RNA was extracted and reverse transcribed into cDNA as the sequencing template. Libraries were prepared by immunoSEQ multiplex PCR; TCRdb keeps only in-frame clonotypes and omits some of them. The sample lists 120,000 or so clones; approximately 60% were seen once. This CDR3 comprises 17 residues. Treatment specified: oral pan-JAK inhibitor, 5-10 mg twice daily. The source is a human donor with alopecia areata. The chain uses TRBV1 and TRBJ2-3; TRBD1 reflects the table's D call only, with no check against the DNA. TRBV1 is a pseudogene segment. Sequencing was performed on CD4+ T cells sorted from blood, taken at week 4, from a patient treated with tofacitinib. The CDR3 DNA reads TGCACCAGCAGCCAAGATAGGAAGTTGAGGGGGACAGATACGCAGTATTTT. Translation: CTSSQDRKLRGTDTQYF.